Detailed here is one TCR beta chain. These data are taken from a study of shared clonotypes between healthy human individuals. This CDR3 contains 14 residues. Looked up from germline, CDR1 is LNHDA and CDR2 is SQIVND (reference sequence). After removal of 7 bases from V and 3 bases from J, the junction contained 5 bases not matched to a gene. In the source study's methods: ImmunoSEQ only sent back junction sequences with no quality scores, so filtering was done differently. Profiled with immunoSEQ multiplex PCR; TCRdb holds only in-frame clones, not every one. V, J and clone size derive from that table, while D and trimming were established from the DNA sequence. The sample holds about 2.3 million clones, more than 80% seen once.

The material sequenced was naive CD4+ T cells from PBMCs. As for subset: CD45RA+ positively selected. This chain connects TRBV19 to TRBJ2-1; 8 nucleotides match TRBD2. This TCR came from a man younger than 35 in good health. Some clones in this sample may be carry-over from other donors' samples. The CDR3 region is CASTEGTSYNEQFF. The CDR3, as DNA: TGTGCCAGTACCGAAGGGACTAGCTACAATGAGCAGTTCTTC. Drawing the rest from reference TRBV19 and TRBJ2-1, the complete variable domain is DGGITQSPKYLFRKEGQNVTLSCEQNLNHDAMYWYRQDPGQGLRLIYYSQIVNDFQKGDIAEGYSVSREKKESFPLTVTSAQKNPTAFYLCASTEGTSYNEQFFGPGTRLTVL.